A selection of T cell receptor beta chains follows, all from one sample in a study of early T cells in non-severe SARS-CoV-2 infection. TCRdb called the 5' RACE reads again in MiXCR, with one record for every CDR3 protein. Among some 57,000 distinct CDR3 sequences listed, about a tenth were seen once. The sample comprised whole blood. The receptors stem from an adult who was a healthcare worker with PCR-confirmed SARS-CoV-2 infection or an uninfected control (not recorded which). The CDR3 runs from the conserved cysteine through the conserved F or W. A D gene is named only where the DNA matches it firmly. A clone size is listed for some rows: how often the clone was seen (once, few, many), or a class if it is expanded.

abundance,d_gene,j_gene,v_gene,CDR3aa
many,-,TRBJ2-5,TRBV20-1,CSASWDFQETQYF
few,-,TRBJ2-2,TRBV5-1,CASSLVGQGMITGELFF
-,-,TRBJ2-7,TRBV30,CAWSSVIEQYF
-,-,TRBJ2-1,TRBV6-6,CASNKGAGWNEQFF
-,-,TRBJ1-1,TRBV18,CASSPQEVQENTEAFF
many,-,TRBJ1-2,TRBV7-8,CASSSQDRTDSDYGYTF
few,-,TRBJ2-7,TRBV6-5,CASSRGQGSNEQYF
many,-,TRBJ2-3,TRBV12-3/TRBV12-4,CASSLFRGTQYF
-,-,TRBJ1-3,TRBV29-1,CSVRKDSGNTIYF
many,-,TRBJ2-5,TRBV7-6,CASSPTGTYQETQYF